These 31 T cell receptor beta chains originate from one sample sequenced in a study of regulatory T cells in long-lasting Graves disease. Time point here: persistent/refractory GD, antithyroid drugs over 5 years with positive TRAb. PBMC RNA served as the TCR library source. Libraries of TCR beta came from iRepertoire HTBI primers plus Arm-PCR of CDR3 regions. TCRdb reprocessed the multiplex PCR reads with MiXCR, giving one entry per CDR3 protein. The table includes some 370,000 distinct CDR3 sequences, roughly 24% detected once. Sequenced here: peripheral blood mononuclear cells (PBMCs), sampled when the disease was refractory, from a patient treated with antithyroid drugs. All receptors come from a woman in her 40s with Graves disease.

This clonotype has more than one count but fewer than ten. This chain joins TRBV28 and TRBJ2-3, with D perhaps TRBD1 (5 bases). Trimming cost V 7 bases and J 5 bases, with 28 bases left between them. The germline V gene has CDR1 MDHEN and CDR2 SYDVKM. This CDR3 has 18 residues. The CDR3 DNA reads TGTGCCAGCAACCTAGGGGTTTTTCGGCGACCCTGGGTAGATACGCAGTATTTT. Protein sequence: CASNLGVFRRPWVDTQYF.

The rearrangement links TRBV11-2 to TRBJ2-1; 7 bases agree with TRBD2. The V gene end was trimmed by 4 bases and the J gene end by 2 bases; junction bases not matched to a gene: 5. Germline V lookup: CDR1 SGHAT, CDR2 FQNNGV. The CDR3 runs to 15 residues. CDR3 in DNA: TGTGCCAGCAGCTCCGTAAGCGGGACCTACAATGAGCAGTTCTTC. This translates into CASSSVSGTYNEQFF.

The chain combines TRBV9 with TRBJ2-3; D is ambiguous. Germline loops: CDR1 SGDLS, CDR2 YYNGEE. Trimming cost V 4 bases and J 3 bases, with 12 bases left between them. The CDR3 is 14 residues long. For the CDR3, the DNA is TGTGCCAGCAGCACCCTCACCGGAACAGATACGCAGTATTTT. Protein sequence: CASSTLTGTDTQYF.

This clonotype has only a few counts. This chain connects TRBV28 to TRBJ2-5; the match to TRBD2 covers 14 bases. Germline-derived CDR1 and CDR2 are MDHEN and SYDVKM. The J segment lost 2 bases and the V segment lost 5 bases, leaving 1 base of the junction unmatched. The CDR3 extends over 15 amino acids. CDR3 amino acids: CASSGTSGGQETQYF. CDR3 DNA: TGTGCCAGCAGTGGGACTAGCGGGGGACAAGAGACCCAGTACTTC.

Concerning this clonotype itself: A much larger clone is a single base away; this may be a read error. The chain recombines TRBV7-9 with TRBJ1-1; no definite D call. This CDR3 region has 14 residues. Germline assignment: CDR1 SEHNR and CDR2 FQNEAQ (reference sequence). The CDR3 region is CTSSLNAGSTEAFF. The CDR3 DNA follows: TGTACCAGCAGCTTAAATGCGGGTAGCACTGAAGCTTTCTTT.

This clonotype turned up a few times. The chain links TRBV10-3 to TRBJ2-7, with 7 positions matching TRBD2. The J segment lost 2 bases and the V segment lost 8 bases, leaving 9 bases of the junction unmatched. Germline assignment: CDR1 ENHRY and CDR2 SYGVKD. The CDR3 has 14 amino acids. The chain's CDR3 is CAIRGASGTYEQYF. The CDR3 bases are TGTGCCATCCGTGGGGCTAGCGGCACCTACGAGCAGTACTTC.

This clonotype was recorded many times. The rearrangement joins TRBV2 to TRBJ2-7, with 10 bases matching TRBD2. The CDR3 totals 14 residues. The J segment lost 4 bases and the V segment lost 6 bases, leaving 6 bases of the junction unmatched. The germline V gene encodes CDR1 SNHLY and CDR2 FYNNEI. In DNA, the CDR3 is TGTGCCAGCAGCTTTGGGACTAGCGTGTACGAGCAGTACTTC. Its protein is CASSFGTSVYEQYF.

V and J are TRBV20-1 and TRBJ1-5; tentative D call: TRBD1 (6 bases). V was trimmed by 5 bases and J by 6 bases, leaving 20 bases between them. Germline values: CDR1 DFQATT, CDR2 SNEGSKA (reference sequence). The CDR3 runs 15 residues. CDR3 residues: CSALVQGKASQPQHF. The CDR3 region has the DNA TGCAGTGCTCTCGTACAGGGTAAGGCAAGTCAGCCCCAGCATTTT.

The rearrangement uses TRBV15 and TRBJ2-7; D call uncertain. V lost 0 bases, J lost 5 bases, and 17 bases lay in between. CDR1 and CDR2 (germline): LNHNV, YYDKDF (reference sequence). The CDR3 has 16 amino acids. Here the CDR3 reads CATSRDFEATPNEQYF. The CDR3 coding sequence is TGTGCCACCAGCAGAGATTTCGAAGCTACCCCAAACGAGCAGTACTTC. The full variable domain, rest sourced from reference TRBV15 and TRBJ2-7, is DAMVIQNPRYQVTQFGKPVTLSCSQTLNHNVMYWYQQKSSQAPKLLFHYYDKDFNNEADTPDNFQSRRPNTSFCFLDIRSPGLGDTAMYLCATSRDFEATPNEQYFGPGTRLTVT.

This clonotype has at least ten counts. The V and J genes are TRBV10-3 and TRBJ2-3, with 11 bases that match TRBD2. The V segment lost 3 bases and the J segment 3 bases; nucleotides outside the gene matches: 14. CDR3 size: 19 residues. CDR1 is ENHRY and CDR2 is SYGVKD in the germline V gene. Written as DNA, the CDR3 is TGTGCCATCAGTGAAAGTTCGCCAGCTAGCGGGAGGCGGACAGATACGCAGTATTTT. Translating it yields CAISESSPASGRRTDTQYF.

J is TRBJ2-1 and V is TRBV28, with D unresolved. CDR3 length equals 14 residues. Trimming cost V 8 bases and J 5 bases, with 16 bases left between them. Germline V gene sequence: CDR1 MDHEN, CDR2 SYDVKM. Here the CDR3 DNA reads TGTGCCAGCCGACTGTATGGATCGAACAATGAGCAGTTCTTC. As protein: CASRLYGSNNEQFF.

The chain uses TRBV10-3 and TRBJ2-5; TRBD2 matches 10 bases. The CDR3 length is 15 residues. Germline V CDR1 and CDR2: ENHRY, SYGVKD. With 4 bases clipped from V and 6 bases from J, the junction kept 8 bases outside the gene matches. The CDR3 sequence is CAISGASGSEKTQYF. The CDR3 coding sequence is TGTGCCATCAGTGGCGCTAGCGGGAGCGAAAAGACCCAGTACTTC.

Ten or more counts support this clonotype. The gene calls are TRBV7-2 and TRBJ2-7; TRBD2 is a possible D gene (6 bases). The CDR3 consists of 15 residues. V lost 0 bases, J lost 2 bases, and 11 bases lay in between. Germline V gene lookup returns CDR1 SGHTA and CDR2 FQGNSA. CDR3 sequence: CASSLAGGTPYEQYF. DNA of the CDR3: TGTGCCAGCAGCTTAGCCGGGGGAACACCCTACGAGCAGTACTTC.

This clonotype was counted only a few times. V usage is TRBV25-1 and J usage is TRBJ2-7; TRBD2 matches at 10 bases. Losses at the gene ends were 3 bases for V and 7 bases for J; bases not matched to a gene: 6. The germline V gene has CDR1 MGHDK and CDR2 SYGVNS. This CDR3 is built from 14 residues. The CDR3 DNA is TGTGCCAGCAGTGAGTTAGCGGGAGGAGGGGAGCAGTACTTC. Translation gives CASSELAGGGEQYF.

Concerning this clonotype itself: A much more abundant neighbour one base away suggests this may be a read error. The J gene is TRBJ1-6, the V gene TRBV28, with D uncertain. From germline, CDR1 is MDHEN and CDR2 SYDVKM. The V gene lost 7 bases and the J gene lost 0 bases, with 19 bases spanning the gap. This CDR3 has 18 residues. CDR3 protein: CASTRWRAPSSYNSPLHF. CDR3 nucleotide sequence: TGTGCCAGCACCCGGTGGAGGGCGCCAAGCTCCTATAATTCACCCCTCCACTTT.

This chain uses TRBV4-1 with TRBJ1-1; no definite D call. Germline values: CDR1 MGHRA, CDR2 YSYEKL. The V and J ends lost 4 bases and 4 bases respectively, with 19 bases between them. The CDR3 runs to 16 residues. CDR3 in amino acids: CASSPSSPQKITEAFF. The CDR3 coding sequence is TGCGCCAGCAGCCCCTCAAGTCCCCAAAAAATCACTGAAGCTTTCTTT.

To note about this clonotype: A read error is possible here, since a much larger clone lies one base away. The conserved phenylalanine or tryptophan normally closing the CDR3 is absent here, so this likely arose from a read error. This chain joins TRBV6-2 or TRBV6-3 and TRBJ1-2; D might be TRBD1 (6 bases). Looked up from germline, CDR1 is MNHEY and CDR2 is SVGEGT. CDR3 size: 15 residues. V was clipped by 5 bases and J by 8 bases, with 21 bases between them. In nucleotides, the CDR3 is TGTGCCAGCAGTGGCTACAGGGTCATGGGCGAGGGCTACACCCTC. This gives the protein CASSGYRVMGEGYTL.

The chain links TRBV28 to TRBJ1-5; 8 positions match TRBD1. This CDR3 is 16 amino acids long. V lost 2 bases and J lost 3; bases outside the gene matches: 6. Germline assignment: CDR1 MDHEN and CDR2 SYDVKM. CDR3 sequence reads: CASSLRGQANNQPQHF. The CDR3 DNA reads TGTGCCAGCAGTTTAAGGGGACAGGCTAACAATCAGCCCCAGCATTTT.

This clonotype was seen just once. The CDR3 DNA is TGTGCCAGCACTCTATTCCAGGGTAGCGGCTACACCTTC. Translating gives CASTLFQGSGYTF. This chain links TRBV28 with TRBJ1-2; D is perhaps TRBD1 (5 bases). Germline V gives CDR1 MDHEN, CDR2 SYDVKM. V gave up 7 bases and J gave up 8 bases, with 17 bases separating them. The CDR3 is 13 residues long.

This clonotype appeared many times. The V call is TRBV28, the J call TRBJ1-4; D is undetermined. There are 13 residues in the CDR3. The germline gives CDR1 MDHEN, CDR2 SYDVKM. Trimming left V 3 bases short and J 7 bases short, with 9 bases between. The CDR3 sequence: CASSLGLGEKLFF. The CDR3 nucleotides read TGTGCCAGCAGTTTGGGTCTGGGTGAAAAACTGTTTTTT.

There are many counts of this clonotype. CDR3 nucleotides: TGTGCCAGCAGCTTAAACATCCAAGAGACCCAGTACTTC. Residues: CASSLNIQETQYF. The V and J genes are TRBV7-9 and TRBJ2-5; D uncertain. V lost 2 bases and J 1 base, leaving 5 bases between the germline ends. The CDR3 runs 13 residues. Germline V gene data show CDR1 as SEHNR and CDR2 as FQNEAQ (reference sequence).

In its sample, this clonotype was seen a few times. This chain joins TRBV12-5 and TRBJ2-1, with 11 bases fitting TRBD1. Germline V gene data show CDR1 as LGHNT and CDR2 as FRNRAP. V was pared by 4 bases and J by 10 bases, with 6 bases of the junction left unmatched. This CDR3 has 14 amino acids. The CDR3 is CASGSDRGRGEQFF. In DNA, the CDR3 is TGTGCTAGTGGTTCGGACAGGGGGCGAGGCGAGCAGTTCTTC.

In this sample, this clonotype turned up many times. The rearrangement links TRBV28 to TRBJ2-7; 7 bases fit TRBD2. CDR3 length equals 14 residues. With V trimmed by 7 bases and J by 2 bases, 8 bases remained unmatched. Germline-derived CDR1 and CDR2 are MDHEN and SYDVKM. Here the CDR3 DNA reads TGTGCCAGCACATGGACTAGTACCGCCTACGAGCAGTACTTC. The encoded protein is CASTWTSTAYEQYF.

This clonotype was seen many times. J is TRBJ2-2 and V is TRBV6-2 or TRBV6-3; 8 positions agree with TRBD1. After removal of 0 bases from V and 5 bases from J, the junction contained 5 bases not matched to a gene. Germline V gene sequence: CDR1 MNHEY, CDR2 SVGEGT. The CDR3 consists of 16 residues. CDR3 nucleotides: TGTGCCAGCAGTTACTCCCGGGACAGGTTGACCGGGGAGCTGTTTTTT. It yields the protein CASSYSRDRLTGELFF.

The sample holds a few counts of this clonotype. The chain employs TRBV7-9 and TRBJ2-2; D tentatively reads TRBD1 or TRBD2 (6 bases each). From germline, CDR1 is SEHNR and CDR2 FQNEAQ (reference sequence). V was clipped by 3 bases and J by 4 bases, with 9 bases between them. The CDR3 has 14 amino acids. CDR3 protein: CASSFGGATGELFF. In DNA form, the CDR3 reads TGTGCCAGCAGCTTCGGGGGCGCCACCGGGGAGCTGTTTTTT.

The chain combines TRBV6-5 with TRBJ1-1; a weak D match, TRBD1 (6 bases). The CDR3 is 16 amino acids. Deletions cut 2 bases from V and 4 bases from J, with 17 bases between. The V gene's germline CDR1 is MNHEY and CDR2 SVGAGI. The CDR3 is CASSYLGGGVGTEAFF. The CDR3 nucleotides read TGTGCCAGCAGTTACCTCGGAGGGGGGGTCGGCACTGAAGCTTTCTTT.

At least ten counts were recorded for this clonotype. The CDR3 sequence is CASSDPGLGSGELFF. The CDR3 DNA follows: TGTGCCAGCTCGGATCCCGGACTAGGGTCCGGGGAGCTGTTTTTT. V is TRBV2 and J is TRBJ2-2; 7 positions agree with TRBD2. Germline CDR1 and CDR2: SNHLY and FYNNEI. The CDR3 spans 15 residues. Germline trimming cut 8 bases from V and 6 bases from J; bases unmatched to any gene: 12.

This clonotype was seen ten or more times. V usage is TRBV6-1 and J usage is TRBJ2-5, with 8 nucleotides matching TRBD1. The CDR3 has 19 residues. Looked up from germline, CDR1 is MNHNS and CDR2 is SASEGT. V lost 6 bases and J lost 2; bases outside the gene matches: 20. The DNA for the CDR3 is TGTGCCAGCAGCCCGGACAGGGCGAGACTTCTTGGGTATCAAGAGACCCAGTACTTC. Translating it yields CASSPDRARLLGYQETQYF.

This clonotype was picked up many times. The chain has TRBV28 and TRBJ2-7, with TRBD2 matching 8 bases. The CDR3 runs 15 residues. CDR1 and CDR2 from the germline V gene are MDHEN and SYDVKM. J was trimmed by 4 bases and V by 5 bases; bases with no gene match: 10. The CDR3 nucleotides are TGTGCCAGCAGTACCCCGGGAGCGGGAGCTTACGAGCAGTACTTC. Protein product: CASSTPGAGAYEQYF.

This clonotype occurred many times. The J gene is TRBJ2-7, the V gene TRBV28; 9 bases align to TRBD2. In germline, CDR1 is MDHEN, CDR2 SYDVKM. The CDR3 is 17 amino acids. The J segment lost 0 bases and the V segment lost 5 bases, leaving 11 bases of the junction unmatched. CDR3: CASSDTPGLASSYEQYF. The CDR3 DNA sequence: TGTGCCAGCAGTGACACCCCTGGACTAGCGAGCTCCTACGAGCAGTACTTC.

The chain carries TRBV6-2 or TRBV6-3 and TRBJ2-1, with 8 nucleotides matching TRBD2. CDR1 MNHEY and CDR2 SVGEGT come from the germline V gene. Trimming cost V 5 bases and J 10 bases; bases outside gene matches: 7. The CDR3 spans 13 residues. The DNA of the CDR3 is TGTGCCAGCAGTGCGGGACTAGGGCTGGAGCAGTTCTTC. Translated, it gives CASSAGLGLEQFF.